These 9 T cell receptor beta chains originate from one sample sequenced in a study of identical twins (dated by TCRdb to about 2016). Library preparation was by 5' RACE. TCRdb records Illumina HiSeq 2000 as the sequencer. TCRdb ran its own pipeline on the public reads, namely fastp trimming at Q25 and MiXCR clone calling, and kept in-frame beta chains. When rows share a CDR3 protein, they turn into one entry using the most common DNA and genes. This sample has 640,000 or so distinct CDR3 sequences in its table, and around 6.1% of those were observed once. The ten top clones hold 1.5% to 2% of the sample. The sequencing sample was made of naive T cells sorted from blood. This specimen's cell subset or site label, interpreted: cells isolated with a human naive T-cell isolation kit. All receptors derive from a man between 18 and 35 years old in good health.

The V and J genes are TRBV19 and TRBJ1-1; a possible D gene is TRBD1 (5 bases). Germline assignment: CDR1 LNHDA and CDR2 SQIVND (reference sequence). Trimming took 3 bases from V and 3 from J, leaving 14 bases between them. The CDR3 length is 15 residues. CDR3 nucleotides: TGTGCCAGTAGTATCTTACTAGGGGTCTACACTGAAGCTTTCTTT. Translated, it gives CASSILLGVYTEAFF.

This clonotype was seen a handful of times. The CDR3 bases are TGCGCCAGCAGCGCGAGGGGGACAGCGAACACTGAAGCTTTCTTT. Amino acids: CASSARGTANTEAFF. This rearrangement joins TRBV5-1 to TRBJ1-1; TRBD1 matches at 7 bases. The CDR3 extends over 15 amino acids. Germline V CDR1 and CDR2: SGHRS, YFSETQ. With V trimmed by 4 bases and J by 1 base, 7 bases remained unmatched.

Ten or more counts support this clonotype. The rearrangement uses TRBV4-2 and TRBJ2-3; no reliable D call. The CDR3 sequence is 13 residues long. CDR1 is LGHNA and CDR2 is YNFKEQ in the germline V gene. V gave up 2 bases and J gave up 6 bases, with 9 bases separating them. The chain's CDR3 is CASSQPIDDTQYF. DNA of the CDR3: TGTGCCAGCAGCCAACCCATAGATGATACGCAGTATTTT.

This clonotype was seen many times. This chain joins TRBV7-2 and TRBJ2-5, with D uncertain. Trimming shortened V by 5 bases and J by 0 bases, and 7 bases separated the two germline ends. Germline loops: CDR1 SGHTA, CDR2 FQGNSA. The CDR3 extends over 13 amino acids. In DNA, the CDR3 is TGTGCCAGCAGCGGACGGAACCAAGAGACCCAGTACTTC. It translates to CASSGRNQETQYF.

This clonotype occurred many times. A junction end diverges from the germline sequence, so it may reflect a read error. The genes are TRBV12-3 or TRBV12-4 and TRBJ1-1, with D perhaps matching TRBD1 (5 bases). The CDR3 has 12 amino acids. The DNA of the CDR3 is TGCGCCAGCAGAGGGGTGAACACTGAAGCTTTCTTT. It codes for CASRGVNTEAFF.

In its sample, this clonotype was seen many times. V gene TRBV5-5 combines with J gene TRBJ2-4, with D tentatively TRBD1 or TRBD2 (5 bases each). V shed 3 bases and J shed 6 bases, with 10 bases lying between them. The germline CDR1 and CDR2 sequences are SGHKS and YYEKEE (reference sequence). The CDR3 totals 13 residues. DNA for the CDR3: TGTGCCAGCAGCTGGGGACCGTCAAACATTCAGTACTTC. Amino acid sequence: CASSWGPSNIQYF.

This clonotype was found many times. The chain is built from TRBV28 and TRBJ1-4, with 10 positions matching TRBD1. The ends lost 4 bases at V and 7 bases at J; junction bases unmatched: 12. CDR1 and CDR2 from the germline V gene are MDHEN and SYDVKM. This CDR3 comprises 17 residues. The CDR3 loop reads CASSSSRDRGGVEKLFF. DNA of the CDR3: TGTGCCAGCAGTTCGTCCCGGGACAGGGGCGGAGTTGAAAAACTGTTTTTT.

This clonotype was counted at least ten times. This chain joins TRBV12-3 or TRBV12-4 and TRBJ2-3; 9 bases fit TRBD2. The CDR3 covers 15 residues. V lost 6 bases to trimming and J lost 6 bases; unmatched junction nucleotides: 10. The CDR3 DNA reads as TGTGCCAGCAGCCCTCTAGCGGGAAAGGCGGATACGCAGTATTTT. Translating it yields CASSPLAGKADTQYF.

The rearrangement links TRBV12-5 to TRBJ2-2, with D uncertain. The CDR3 is 13 amino acids. Trimming removed 1 base at V and 9 bases at J, with 9 bases between. Looked up from germline, CDR1 is LGHNT and CDR2 is FRNRAP. The CDR3 spells CASGLDRPRELFF. CDR3 bases: TGTGCTAGTGGTTTGGACCGTCCCCGGGAGCTGTTTTTT.